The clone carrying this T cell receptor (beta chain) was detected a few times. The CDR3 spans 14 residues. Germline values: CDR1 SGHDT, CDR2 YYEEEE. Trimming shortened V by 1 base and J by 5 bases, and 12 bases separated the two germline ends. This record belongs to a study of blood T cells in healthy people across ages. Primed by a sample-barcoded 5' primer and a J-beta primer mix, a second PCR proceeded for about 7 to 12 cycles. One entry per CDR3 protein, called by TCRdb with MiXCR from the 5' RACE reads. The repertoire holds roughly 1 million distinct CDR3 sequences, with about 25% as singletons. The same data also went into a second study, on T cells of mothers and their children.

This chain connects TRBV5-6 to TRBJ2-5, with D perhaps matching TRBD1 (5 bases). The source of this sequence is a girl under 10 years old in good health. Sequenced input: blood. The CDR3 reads CASSLQAGWETQYF. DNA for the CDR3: TGTGCCAGCAGCTTGCAGGCAGGGTGGGAGACCCAGTACTTC.